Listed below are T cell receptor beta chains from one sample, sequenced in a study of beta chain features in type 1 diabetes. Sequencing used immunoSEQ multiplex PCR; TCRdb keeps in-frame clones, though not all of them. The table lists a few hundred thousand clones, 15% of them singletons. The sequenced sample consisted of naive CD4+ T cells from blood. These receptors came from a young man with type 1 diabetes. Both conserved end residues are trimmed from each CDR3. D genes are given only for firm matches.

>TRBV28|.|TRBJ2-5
ASSLGLKETQY
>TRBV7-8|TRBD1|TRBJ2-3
ASQDRSTDTQY
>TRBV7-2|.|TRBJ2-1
ASSLLYEQF
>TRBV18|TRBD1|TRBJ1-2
ASSGTGGAEGYT
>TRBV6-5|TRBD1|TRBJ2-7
ASSYPGQAYEQY
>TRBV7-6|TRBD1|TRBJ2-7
ASSSYRDRAYEQY
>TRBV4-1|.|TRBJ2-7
ASSQGLGQKSYEQY
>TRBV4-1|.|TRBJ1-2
ASSINSFNYGYT
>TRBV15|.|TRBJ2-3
ATRGLLGTTSTDTQY
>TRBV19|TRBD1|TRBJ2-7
ASSIPGTGIYEQY
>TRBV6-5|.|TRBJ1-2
ASTLVRGYGYT
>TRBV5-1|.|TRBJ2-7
ASSTSTTALYEQY
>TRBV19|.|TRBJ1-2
ASSIGGGFWGYT
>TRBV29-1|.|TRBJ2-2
SVEYPRGTGELF
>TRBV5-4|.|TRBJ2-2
ASSPRGNTGELF
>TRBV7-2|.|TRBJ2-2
ASSQLRDTGELF
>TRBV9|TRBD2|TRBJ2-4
ASSPGGGKNIQY
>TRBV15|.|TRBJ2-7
ACHGESGHEQY
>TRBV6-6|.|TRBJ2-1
ATKTEVNPLNEQF
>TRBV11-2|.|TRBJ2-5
ASSLARGTQETQY
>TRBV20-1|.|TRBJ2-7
SASRGDEQY
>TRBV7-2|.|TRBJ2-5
ASSLNSGQRRETQY
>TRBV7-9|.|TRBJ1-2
ASSLEGSGYYGYT
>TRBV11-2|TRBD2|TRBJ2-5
ASSPLELAGAIETQY
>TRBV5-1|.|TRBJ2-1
ASRPYYNPSQNEQF
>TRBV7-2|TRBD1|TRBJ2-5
ASSRGTGQETQY
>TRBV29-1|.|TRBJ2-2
SVVLGRGNTGELF
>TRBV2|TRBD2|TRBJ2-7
ASSLRATGGSEQY
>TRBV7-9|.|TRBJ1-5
ASSLGGLSNQPQH
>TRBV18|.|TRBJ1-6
ASSLRESPLH
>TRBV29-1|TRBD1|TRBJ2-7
SVEGDRGPRQY
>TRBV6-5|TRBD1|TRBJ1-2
ASSYGQGRGYT
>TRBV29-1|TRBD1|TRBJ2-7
SVAWGQGGSYEQY
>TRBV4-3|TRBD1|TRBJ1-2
ASSQDLGTGPYGYT
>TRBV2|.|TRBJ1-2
ASSEALSRVYGYT
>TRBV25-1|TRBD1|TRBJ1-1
ASTRPGQANQGSF
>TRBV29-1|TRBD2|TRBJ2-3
SVGLAGGITDTQY
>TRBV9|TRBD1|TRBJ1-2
ASSVGTGNYGYT
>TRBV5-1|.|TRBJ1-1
ASSSVGPDTEAF
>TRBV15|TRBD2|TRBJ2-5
ATSRDVSAGEETQY
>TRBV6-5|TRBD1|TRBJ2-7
ASSFSGQGPYEQY
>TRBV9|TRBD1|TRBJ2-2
ASSVPVLGDRRNTGELF
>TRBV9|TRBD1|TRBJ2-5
ASSAPGTVDQTQY
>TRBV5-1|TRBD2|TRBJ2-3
ASSLSLAGVADTQY
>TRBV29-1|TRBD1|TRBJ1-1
SVRTGLGTEAF
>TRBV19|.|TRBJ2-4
ASSMNGLAKNIQY
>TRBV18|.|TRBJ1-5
ASSRGTSVGTQPQH
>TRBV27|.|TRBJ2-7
ASSSGTEQY